The 14 T cell receptor beta chains in this list originate from one sample, sequenced in a study of blood T cell repertoires in COVID-19 (TCRdb year 2020). Library method: the immunoSEQ multiplex PCR assay. TCRdb holds this immuneACCESS table with in-frame rearrangements only. Some clones are missing; in checked studies, unresolved V genes explain under half, and the rest has no known cause. Recorded for this sample are roughly 180,000 clones; 70% to 90% of them occurred a single time. The ten largest clones represent roughly 5% of the sample. The sample taken for sequencing was peripheral blood. The source is a woman between 45 and 65 years old with COVID-19, enrolled during active disease.

The V gene is TRBV19, the J gene TRBJ2-7, with a tentative D call TRBD2 (6 bases). The CDR3 is 14 residues long. Germline values: CDR1 LNHDA, CDR2 SQIVND (reference sequence). V shed 3 bases and J shed 5 bases, with 14 bases lying between them. The CDR3 reads CASSIGGGIDEQYF. In DNA form, the CDR3 reads TGTGCCAGTAGTATTGGAGGAGGGATCGACGAGCAGTACTTC.

The chain carries TRBV7-2 and TRBJ2-1; TRBD2 aligns across 8 bases. Germline V gives CDR1 SGHTA, CDR2 FQGNSA. V lost 3 bases and J lost 5; bases outside the gene matches: 6. This CDR3 has 15 amino acids. CDR3 protein: CASSFGGASNNEQFF. The CDR3 coding sequence is TGTGCCAGCAGCTTCGGGGGGGCCTCTAACAATGAGCAGTTCTTC.

This clone was observed a few times. The genes are TRBV6-5 and TRBJ2-1; weak D call: TRBD2 (6 bases). Germline V lookup: CDR1 MNHEY, CDR2 SVGAGI. V shed 2 bases and J shed 6 bases, with 8 bases lying between them. The CDR3 is made up of 13 amino acids. CDR3 amino acids: CASSYSGFNEQFF. CDR3 nucleotides: TGTGCCAGCAGTTACAGCGGGTTCAATGAGCAGTTCTTC.

This clone was recorded a few times. V usage is TRBV4-1 and J usage is TRBJ2-2, with D possibly being TRBD1 (5 bases). Germline lookup yields CDR1 MGHRA and CDR2 YSYEKL. The CDR3 contains 16 residues. Trimming took 2 bases from V and 1 from J, leaving 11 bases between them. The DNA of the CDR3 is TGCGCCAGCAGCCAACCCACAGGTTTGAACACCGGGGAGCTGTTTTTT. Translated, it gives CASSQPTGLNTGELFF.

The J gene is TRBJ1-4, the V gene TRBV4-1; D perhaps matches TRBD1 (5 bases). This CDR3 region has 13 residues. Deletions cut 5 bases from V and 4 bases from J, with 8 bases between. CDR1 and CDR2 (germline): MGHRA, YSYEKL. CDR3 DNA sequence: TGCGCCAGCAGCTTTCAGGGTAATGAAAAACTGTTTTTT. Translated: CASSFQGNEKLFF.

The rearrangement links TRBV29-1 to TRBJ2-3; TRBD2 matches 9 bases. This CDR3 has 16 amino acids. J gave up 5 bases and V 4 bases, and 13 bases lay outside the gene matches. The germline V gene encodes CDR1 SQVTM and CDR2 ANQGSEA. The CDR3 loop reads CSVAPLASGVGDTQYF. The DNA for the CDR3 is TGCAGCGTTGCCCCGCTAGCTAGCGGGGTAGGAGATACGCAGTATTTT.

The gene calls are TRBV11-2 and TRBJ2-1, with 8 bases matching TRBD2. Looked up from germline, CDR1 is SGHAT and CDR2 is FQNNGV. This CDR3 comprises 14 residues. The V and J ends lost 7 bases and 7 bases, in that order; junction bases with no gene match: 9. Here the CDR3 DNA reads TGTGCCAGCACCCTAAACGGGGGGGCAAATGAGCAGTTCTTC. Its translation: CASTLNGGANEQFF.

The chain couples TRBV3-1 (or the pseudogene TRBV3-2) to TRBJ1-1; 7 bases are shared with TRBD1. The CDR3 has 13 amino acids. Looked up from germline, CDR1 is LGHDT and CDR2 is YNNKEL (reference sequence). V lost 4 bases, J lost 7 bases, and 6 bases stayed unmatched. The CDR3 reads CASSRTQGVEAFF. The DNA for the CDR3 is TGTGCCAGCAGCCGAACCCAGGGGGTTGAAGCTTTCTTT.

This chain joins TRBV19 and TRBJ1-1, with D possibly being TRBD1 (5 bases). Trimming took off 3 bases at V and 1 base at J, with 12 bases between the two ends. The CDR3 has 15 residues. The V gene's germline CDR1 is LNHDA and CDR2 SQIVND (reference sequence). The DNA of the CDR3 is TGTGCCAGTAGTATGGTGCCGGGGGGGAACACTGAAGCTTTCTTT. It specifies CASSMVPGGNTEAFF.

This clone has ten or more counts. V usage is TRBV19 and J usage is TRBJ1-2, with TRBD1 identical over 7 bases. This CDR3 contains 14 residues. V dropped 5 bases and J dropped 4; count of bases not matched to a gene: 7. Germline V gives CDR1 LNHDA, CDR2 SQIVND (reference sequence). CDR3 residues: CASSSQGQSYGYTF. The CDR3 nucleotides are TGTGCCAGTAGTTCCCAGGGACAGTCCTATGGCTACACCTTC.

The genes are TRBV10-3 and TRBJ2-1; maybe TRBD2 (7 bases). CDR1 and CDR2 from the germline V gene are ENHRY and SYGVKD. V lost 7 bases and J lost 4, with 14 bases in between. There are 14 residues in the CDR3. The CDR3 nucleotides read TGTGCCATCAACGACGGGGGGCCTTACAATGAGCAGTTCTTC. Protein: CAINDGGPYNEQFF.

This clone occurred once. The CDR3 DNA follows: TGCAGCGCCCGCCGGGACAGGATCTTTGGGGCCAACGTCCTGACTTTC. This translates into CSARRDRIFGANVLTF. V usage is TRBV29-1 and J usage is TRBJ2-6; 8 positions match TRBD1. The length of the CDR3 is 16 residues. V lost 7 bases and J lost 3; bases outside the gene matches: 11. CDR1 SQVTM and CDR2 ANQGSEA come from the germline V gene.

The CDR3 protein is CASSHNNAGTGGASGYTF. In DNA form, the CDR3 reads TGTGCCAGCAGCCACAACAACGCCGGGACAGGGGGCGCGAGTGGCTACACCTTC. The V and J genes are TRBV7-9 and TRBJ1-2; 12 positions match TRBD1. The CDR3 covers 18 residues. After removal of 5 bases from V and 7 bases from J, the junction contained 17 bases not matched to a gene. The germline V gene has CDR1 SEHNR and CDR2 FQNEAQ (reference sequence).

The CDR3, as DNA: TGTGCCAGCAGTAGGGAGACGGGGGGCAACAATGAGCAGTTCTTC. It codes for CASSRETGGNNEQFF. The V and J genes are TRBV6-5 and TRBJ2-1; D possibly corresponds to TRBD2 (7 bases). V lost 5 bases and J lost 5, with 16 bases in between. Per germline, CDR1 MNHEY and CDR2 SVGAGI. There are 15 residues in the CDR3.